The rows below give T cell receptor beta chains drawn from one sample of a study of tumor and adjacent non-tumor tissue in lung cancer. Each CDR3 protein is one row after TCRdb ran MiXCR on the multiplex PCR reads. The sample records some 47,000 distinct CDR3 sequences, 60% to 65% being singletons. Sequenced input: distant non-tumor lung tissue. Receptors were obtained from a woman in her forties with non-small cell lung cancer. Each CDR3 is given with its conserved first and last residue.

J: TRBJ1-2
V: TRBV29-1
CDR3: CSVPYYSVGGNYGYTF

J: TRBJ2-3
V: TRBV11-2
CDR3: CASSPISAADTQYF

J: TRBJ2-3
V: TRBV11-2
CDR3: CTRTSSRGASGLLLADTQYF

J: TRBJ2-6
V: TRBV11-2
CDR3: CASSWLDLSGANILTF

J: TRBJ2-1
V: TRBV5-4
CDR3: CANSPRALVGGGEQFF

J: TRBJ2-1
V: TRBV11-2
CDR3: CANSRSLVSVHEQFF

J: TRBJ1-1
V: TRBV6-5
CDR3: CASRGHTNTEAFF

J: TRBJ2-7
V: TRBV11-2
CDR3: CASSLAAGAYEQYF

J: TRBJ1-1
V: TRBV11-1
CDR3: CASSLFADTEAFF

J: TRBJ1-4
V: TRBV11-1
CDR3: CASSLDYEAGTEMLFF

J: TRBJ2-4
V: TRBV11-2
CDR3: CVSSLGIQDGAKNIQYF

J: TRBJ2-1
V: TRBV11-2
CDR3: CASSRTGGNNEQFF

J: TRBJ2-4
V: TRBV12-3/TRBV12-4
CDR3: CASSFKSEVGAKNIQYF

J: TRBJ2-7
V: TRBV28
CDR3: CASSFQYMQYF

J: TRBJ1-2
V: TRBV28
CDR3: CASTGPESWGYTF

J: TRBJ2-7
V: TRBV20-1
CDR3: CSAYRDSLGLDSYGQYF

J: TRBJ2-2
V: TRBV30
CDR3: CAWSVFLAVELFF

J: TRBJ2-5
V: TRBV6-5
CDR3: CASSPLAGVNQETQYF

J: TRBJ2-5
V: TRBV4-1
CDR3: CTNSQDPAGGFGETQYF

J: TRBJ2-2
V: TRBV11-2
CDR3: CASMHQGAWTGELFF

J: TRBJ2-1
V: TRBV20-1
CDR3: CSAVDLEGGYNEQFF

J: TRBJ2-1
V: TRBV11-2
CDR3: CVSSFSNEQFF

J: TRBJ1-2
V: TRBV5-4
CDR3: CASSKQDRYTGYTF

J: TRBJ2-7
V: TRBV20-1
CDR3: CSGLDTHSYEQYF

J: TRBJ2-1
V: TRBV19
CDR3: CTSTLAGYNEQFF

J: TRBJ2-3
V: TRBV9
CDR3: CASSLSGAADTQYF

J: TRBJ2-1
V: TRBV29-1
CDR3: CSVVSEISAPHNEQFF

J: TRBJ2-1
V: TRBV11-2
CDR3: CASSRQAGGAYKEQFF

J: TRBJ2-5
V: TRBV12-3/TRBV12-4
CDR3: CASSSTSGRGGETQYF

J: TRBJ2-6
V: TRBV11-2
CDR3: CACSWLDLSGTSVLTF

J: TRBJ2-7
V: TRBV11-2
CDR3: CASSLVSNPYERYF

J: TRBJ2-3
V: TRBV11-2
CDR3: CASNLASQGSTDMQYF

J: TRBJ2-5
V: TRBV11-3
CDR3: CVSSGWTQYF

J: TRBJ1-1
V: TRBV6-5
CDR3: CASSGLGRDTEAFF

J: TRBJ2-5
V: TRBV12-3/TRBV12-4
CDR3: CASSLMQETQYF

J: TRBJ2-2
V: TRBV29-1
CDR3: CSVEDLGAGGTGELFF

J: TRBJ2-1
V: TRBV11-2
CDR3: CVSSQTGTYNEQFF